This T cell receptor beta chain stems from a study of neurological immune-mediated disorders. This CDR3 is built from 12 residues. Trimming took off 2 bases at V and 6 bases at J, with 8 bases between the two ends. The germline CDR1 and CDR2 sequences are DFQATT and SNEGSKA (reference sequence). TCRdb re-analysed the 5' RACE reads in MiXCR, keeping a single row per CDR3 protein. The sample lists around 100,000 distinct CDR3 sequences, 10% to 13% occurring once. This clonotype was picked up many times. Time point noted: longitudinal time-point 3. This clonotype was obtained from a female donor with HTLV-1-associated myelopathy (HAM/TSP). V usage is TRBV20-1 and J usage is TRBJ2-4; no clear D gene. Sequencing input: PBMCs. DNA for the CDR3: TGCAGTGCTAGAAGTCCAGGAAACATTCAGTACTTC. Protein product: CSARSPGNIQYF.